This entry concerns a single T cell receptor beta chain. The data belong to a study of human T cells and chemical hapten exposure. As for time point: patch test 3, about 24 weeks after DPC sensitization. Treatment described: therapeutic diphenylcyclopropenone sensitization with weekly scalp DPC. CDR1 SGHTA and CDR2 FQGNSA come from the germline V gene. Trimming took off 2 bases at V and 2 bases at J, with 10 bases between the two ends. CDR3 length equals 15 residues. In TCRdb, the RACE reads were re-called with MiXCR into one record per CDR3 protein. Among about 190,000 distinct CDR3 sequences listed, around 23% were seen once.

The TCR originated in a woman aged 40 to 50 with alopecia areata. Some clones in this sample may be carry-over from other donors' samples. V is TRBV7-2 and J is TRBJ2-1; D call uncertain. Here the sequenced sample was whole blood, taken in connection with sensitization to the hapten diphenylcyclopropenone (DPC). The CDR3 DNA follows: TGTGCCAGCAGCTTATCCCCGTTTACCTACAATGAGCAGTTCTTC. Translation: CASSLSPFTYNEQFF.